Sequencing of this TCR beta chain was carried out in a study of T-cell reconstitution after alpha-beta-depleted transplantation in children. About this clonotype: What it recognizes is unknown.

General study points: Some patients' high day-60 TCRbeta diversity was attributed to recipient cells surviving conditioning. Once a year had passed after transplant, T-cell counts and diversity came mostly from newly produced T cells. Reported findings indicate that, about two months after transplant, alpha-beta T cells came from several hundred expanded clones, which were derived from non-depleted graft cells.

Unique molecular identifiers were built into the TCRbeta library. TCRdb recomputed calls from the PCR reads with MiXCR, one row per CDR3 protein. Here the sample spans roughly 570,000 distinct CDR3 sequences, about a quarter being singletons. This CDR3 is 17 amino acids long. V shed 3 bases and J shed 8 bases, with 23 bases lying between them. Germline lookup yields CDR1 SGHTA and CDR2 FQGNSA. The TCR comes from a boy in the first two years of life with Wiskott-Aldrich syndrome, due to receive a stem cell transplant. The sample consisted of PBMCs, taken before TCRalphabeta/CD19-depleted stem cell transplant. The chain uses TRBV7-2 and TRBJ2-1, with a possible D match to TRBD2 (6 bases). The CDR3 protein is CASSFVATPLASDEQFF. As DNA, the CDR3 is TGTGCCAGCAGCTTTGTTGCGACCCCGCTAGCGAGCGATGAGCAGTTCTTC.